This TCR beta chain appears in the sequencing data of a study of cytomegalovirus exposure and HLA in healthy donors. The study's findings and limits: The study assumed roughly uniform donor sequencing depth for presence/absence analyses. The study listed under 200 cytomegalovirus-associated TCR beta chains.

Both 60 Vbeta primers and 13 Jbeta primers went into the PCR. Clones were read by immunoSEQ multiplex PCR, and TCRdb kept only the in-frame ones, dropping some. The repertoire shows roughly 100,000 clones; the top ten hold around 3.4%. With respect to this clone: Its matching antigen is unknown.

V was shortened by 4 bases and J by 1 base, with 14 bases between the two germline ends. From germline, CDR1 is SGHNT and CDR2 YYREEE (reference sequence). The CDR3 has 15 residues. The TCR originated in a woman in her twenties or thirties in good health and CMV-seronegative. Sample: PBMCs. This chain connects TRBV5-4 to TRBJ1-1; D remains unclear. CDR3 DNA sequence: TGTGCCAGCAGCCCGTCCCGGGGTACGAACACTGAAGCTTTCTTT. The encoded protein is CASSPSRGTNTEAFF.